This T cell receptor beta chain was identified in a study of T cells after yellow fever vaccination. Broader study findings: Clones from primary vaccination mostly reappeared after the booster (less than 98% CD4, about 85% CD8). Faster peaking, at day 5 versus 15, marked a secondary response that was weaker.

Germline V gene lookup returns CDR1 SGHRS and CDR2 YFSETQ. J gave up 6 bases and V 4 bases, and 6 bases lay outside the gene matches. This CDR3 is built from 16 residues. MiXCR, run by TCRdb on the 5' RACE reads, gives a single entry per CDR3 protein. Of around 310,000 distinct CDR3 sequences listed, about 9.5% were seen once; the top ten hold 18%. With respect to this clonotype: The antigen is undetermined.

The material sequenced was PBMCs, taken on the day of the first yellow fever vaccination. This rearrangement joins TRBV5-1 to TRBJ2-1; 14 nucleotides line up with TRBD2. This clonotype was obtained from a young man who received the YFV17D yellow fever vaccine. The chain's CDR3 is CASSVGTSGGINEQFF. The CDR3 DNA reads as TGCGCCAGCAGCGTAGGGACTAGCGGGGGCATCAATGAGCAGTTCTTC.